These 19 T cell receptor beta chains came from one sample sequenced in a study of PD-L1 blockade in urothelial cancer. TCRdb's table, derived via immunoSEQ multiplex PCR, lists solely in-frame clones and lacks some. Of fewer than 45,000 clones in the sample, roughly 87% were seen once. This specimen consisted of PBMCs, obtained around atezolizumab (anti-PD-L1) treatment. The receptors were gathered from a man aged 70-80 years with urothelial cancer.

The CDR3 nucleotides are TGTGCCATCGCGATTCGTACTGACAGGGTCCGCAACCAAGAGACCCAGTACTTC. It specifies CAIAIRTDRVRNQETQYF. J is TRBJ2-5 and V is TRBV27, with 7 bases matching TRBD1. Germline CDR1 is MNHEY and CDR2 is SMNVEV (reference sequence). J lost 0 bases, V lost 10 bases, and 20 bases had no gene match. CDR3 length: 18 residues.

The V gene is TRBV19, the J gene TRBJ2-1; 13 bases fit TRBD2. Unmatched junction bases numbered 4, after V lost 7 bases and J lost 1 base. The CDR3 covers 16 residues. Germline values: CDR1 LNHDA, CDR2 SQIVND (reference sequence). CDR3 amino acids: CASMGLAGRSYNEQFF. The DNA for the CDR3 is TGTGCCAGTATGGGACTAGCGGGGAGGTCCTACAATGAGCAGTTCTTC.

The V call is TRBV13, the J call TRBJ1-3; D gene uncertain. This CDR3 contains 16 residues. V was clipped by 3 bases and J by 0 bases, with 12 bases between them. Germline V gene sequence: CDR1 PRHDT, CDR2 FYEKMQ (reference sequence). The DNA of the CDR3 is TGTGCCAGCAGCTTCTGGACTCTCTCCTCTGGAAACACCATATATTTT. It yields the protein CASSFWTLSSGNTIYF. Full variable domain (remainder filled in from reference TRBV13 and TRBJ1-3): AAGVIQSPRHLIKEKRETATLKCYPIPRHDTVYWYQQGPGQDPQFLISFYEKMQSDKGSIPDRFSAQQFSDYHSELNMSSLELGDSALYFCASSFWTLSSGNTIYFGEGSWLTVV.

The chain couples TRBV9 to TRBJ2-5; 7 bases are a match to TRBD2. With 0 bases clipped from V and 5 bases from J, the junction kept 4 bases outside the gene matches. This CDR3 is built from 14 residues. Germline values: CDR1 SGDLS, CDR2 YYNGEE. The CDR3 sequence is CASSVEGGWETQYF. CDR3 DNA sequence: TGTGCCAGCAGCGTAGAGGGAGGGTGGGAGACCCAGTACTTC.

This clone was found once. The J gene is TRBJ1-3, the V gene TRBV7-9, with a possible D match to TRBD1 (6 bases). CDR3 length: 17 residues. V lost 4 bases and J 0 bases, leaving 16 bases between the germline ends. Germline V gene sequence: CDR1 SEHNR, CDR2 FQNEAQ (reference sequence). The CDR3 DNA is TGTGCCAGCAGCTATCTCCGGGACACAGCCTCTGGAAACACCATATATTTT. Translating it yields CASSYLRDTASGNTIYF.

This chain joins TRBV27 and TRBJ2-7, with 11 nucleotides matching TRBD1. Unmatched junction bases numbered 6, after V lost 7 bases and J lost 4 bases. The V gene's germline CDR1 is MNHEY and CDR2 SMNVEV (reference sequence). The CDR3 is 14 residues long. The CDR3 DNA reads TGTGCCAGCATTTTCGGACAGGGGGCATACGAGCAGTACTTC. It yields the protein CASIFGQGAYEQYF.

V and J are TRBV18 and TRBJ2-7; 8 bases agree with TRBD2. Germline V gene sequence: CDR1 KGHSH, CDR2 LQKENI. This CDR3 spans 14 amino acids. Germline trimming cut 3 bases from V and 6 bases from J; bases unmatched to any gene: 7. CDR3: CASSPGTRSGEQYF. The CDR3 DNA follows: TGTGCCAGCTCACCGGGGACTAGGTCCGGCGAGCAGTACTTC.

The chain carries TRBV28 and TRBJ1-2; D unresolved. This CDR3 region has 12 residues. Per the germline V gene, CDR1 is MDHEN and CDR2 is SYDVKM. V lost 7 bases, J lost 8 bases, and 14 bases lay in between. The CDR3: CASTSRKGGYTF. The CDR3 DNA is TGTGCCAGCACCAGCAGGAAAGGAGGCTACACCTTC.

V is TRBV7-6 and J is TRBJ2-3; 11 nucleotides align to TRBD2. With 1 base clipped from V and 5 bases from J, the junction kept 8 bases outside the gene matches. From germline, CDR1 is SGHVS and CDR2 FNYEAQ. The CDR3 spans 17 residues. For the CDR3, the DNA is TGTGCCAGCAGCTTAGATCTGGGGCTAGCGGGGGGAGATACGCAGTATTTT. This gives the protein CASSLDLGLAGGDTQYF. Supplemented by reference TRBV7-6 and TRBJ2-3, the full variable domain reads GAGVSQSPRYKVTKRGQDVALRCDPISGHVSLYWYRQALGQGPEFLTYFNYEAQQDKSGLPNDRFSAERPEGSISTLTIQRTEQRDSAMYRCASSLDLGLAGGDTQYFGPGTRLTVL.

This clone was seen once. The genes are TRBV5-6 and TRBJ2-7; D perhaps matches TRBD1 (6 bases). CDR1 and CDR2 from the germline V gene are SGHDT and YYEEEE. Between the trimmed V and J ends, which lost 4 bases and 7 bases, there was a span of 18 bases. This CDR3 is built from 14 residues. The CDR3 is CASSRGTGGWEQYF. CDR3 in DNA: TGTGCCAGCAGCAGGGGGACGGGCGGGTGGGAGCAGTACTTC.

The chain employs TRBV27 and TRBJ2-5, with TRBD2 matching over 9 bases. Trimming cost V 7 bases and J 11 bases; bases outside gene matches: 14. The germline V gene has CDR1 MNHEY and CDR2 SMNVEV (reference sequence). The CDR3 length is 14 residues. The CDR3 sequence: CASKAERGASGQYF. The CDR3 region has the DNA TGTGCCAGCAAAGCGGAGCGGGGGGCGTCGGGGCAGTACTTC.

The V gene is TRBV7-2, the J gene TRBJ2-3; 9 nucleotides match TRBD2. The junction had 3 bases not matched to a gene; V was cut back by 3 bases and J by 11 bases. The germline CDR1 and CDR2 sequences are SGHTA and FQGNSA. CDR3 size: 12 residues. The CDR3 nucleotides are TGTGCCAGCAGCTTGCGCGGGGGGGTGCAGTATTTT. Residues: CASSLRGGVQYF. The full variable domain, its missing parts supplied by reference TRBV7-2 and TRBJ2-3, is GAGVSQSPSNKVTEKGKDVELRCDPISGHTALYWYRQSLGQGLEFLIYFQGNSAPDKSGLPSDRFSAERTGGSVSTLTIQRTQQEDSAVYLCASSLRGGVQYFGPGTRLTVL.

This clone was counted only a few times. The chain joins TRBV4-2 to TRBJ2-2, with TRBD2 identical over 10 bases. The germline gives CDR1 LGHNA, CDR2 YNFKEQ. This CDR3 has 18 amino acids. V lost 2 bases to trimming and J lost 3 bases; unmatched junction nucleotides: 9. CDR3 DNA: TGTGCCAGCAGCCAACAACTGGGACTAGCGAGAGACACCGGGGAGCTGTTTTTT. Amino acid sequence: CASSQQLGLARDTGELFF.

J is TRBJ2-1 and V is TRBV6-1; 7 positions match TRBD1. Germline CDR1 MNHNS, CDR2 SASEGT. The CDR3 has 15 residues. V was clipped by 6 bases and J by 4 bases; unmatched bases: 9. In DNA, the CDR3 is TGTGCCAGCAGCCCCACCGGCAGGGGGTACAATGAGCAGTTCTTC. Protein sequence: CASSPTGRGYNEQFF.

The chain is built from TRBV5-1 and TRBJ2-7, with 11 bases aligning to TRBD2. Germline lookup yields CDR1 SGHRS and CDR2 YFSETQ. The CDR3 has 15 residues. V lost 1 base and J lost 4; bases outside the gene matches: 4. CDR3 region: CASSLQASGRYEQYF. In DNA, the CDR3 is TGCGCCAGCAGCTTGCAGGCTAGCGGGAGGTACGAGCAGTACTTC.

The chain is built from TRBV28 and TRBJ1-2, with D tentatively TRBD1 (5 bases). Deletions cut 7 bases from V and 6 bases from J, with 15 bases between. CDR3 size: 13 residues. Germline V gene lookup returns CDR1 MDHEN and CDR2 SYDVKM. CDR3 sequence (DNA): TGTGCCAGCAAAGTTTCGGGCAGGGATGGCTACACCTTC. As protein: CASKVSGRDGYTF.

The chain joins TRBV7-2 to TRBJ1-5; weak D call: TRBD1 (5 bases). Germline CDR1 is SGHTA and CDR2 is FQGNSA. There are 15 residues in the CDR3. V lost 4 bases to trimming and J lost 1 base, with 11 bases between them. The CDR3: CASSSQGGSNQPQHF. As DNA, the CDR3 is TGTGCCAGCAGCTCTCAGGGAGGCAGCAATCAGCCCCAGCATTTT.

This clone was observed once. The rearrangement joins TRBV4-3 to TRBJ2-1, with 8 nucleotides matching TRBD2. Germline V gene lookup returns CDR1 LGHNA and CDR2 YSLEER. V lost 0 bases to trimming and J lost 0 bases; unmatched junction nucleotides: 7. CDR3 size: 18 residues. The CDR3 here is CASSQEVLAGASYNEQFF. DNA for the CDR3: TGCGCCAGCAGCCAAGAAGTCCTAGCGGGCGCCTCCTACAATGAGCAGTTCTTC.

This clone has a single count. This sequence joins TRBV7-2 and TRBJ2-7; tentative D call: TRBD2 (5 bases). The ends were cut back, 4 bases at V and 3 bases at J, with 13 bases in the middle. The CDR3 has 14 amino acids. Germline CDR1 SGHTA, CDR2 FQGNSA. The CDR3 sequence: CASSSGPRGYEQYF. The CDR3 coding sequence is TGTGCCAGCAGCTCCGGCCCCCGGGGCTACGAGCAGTACTTC.